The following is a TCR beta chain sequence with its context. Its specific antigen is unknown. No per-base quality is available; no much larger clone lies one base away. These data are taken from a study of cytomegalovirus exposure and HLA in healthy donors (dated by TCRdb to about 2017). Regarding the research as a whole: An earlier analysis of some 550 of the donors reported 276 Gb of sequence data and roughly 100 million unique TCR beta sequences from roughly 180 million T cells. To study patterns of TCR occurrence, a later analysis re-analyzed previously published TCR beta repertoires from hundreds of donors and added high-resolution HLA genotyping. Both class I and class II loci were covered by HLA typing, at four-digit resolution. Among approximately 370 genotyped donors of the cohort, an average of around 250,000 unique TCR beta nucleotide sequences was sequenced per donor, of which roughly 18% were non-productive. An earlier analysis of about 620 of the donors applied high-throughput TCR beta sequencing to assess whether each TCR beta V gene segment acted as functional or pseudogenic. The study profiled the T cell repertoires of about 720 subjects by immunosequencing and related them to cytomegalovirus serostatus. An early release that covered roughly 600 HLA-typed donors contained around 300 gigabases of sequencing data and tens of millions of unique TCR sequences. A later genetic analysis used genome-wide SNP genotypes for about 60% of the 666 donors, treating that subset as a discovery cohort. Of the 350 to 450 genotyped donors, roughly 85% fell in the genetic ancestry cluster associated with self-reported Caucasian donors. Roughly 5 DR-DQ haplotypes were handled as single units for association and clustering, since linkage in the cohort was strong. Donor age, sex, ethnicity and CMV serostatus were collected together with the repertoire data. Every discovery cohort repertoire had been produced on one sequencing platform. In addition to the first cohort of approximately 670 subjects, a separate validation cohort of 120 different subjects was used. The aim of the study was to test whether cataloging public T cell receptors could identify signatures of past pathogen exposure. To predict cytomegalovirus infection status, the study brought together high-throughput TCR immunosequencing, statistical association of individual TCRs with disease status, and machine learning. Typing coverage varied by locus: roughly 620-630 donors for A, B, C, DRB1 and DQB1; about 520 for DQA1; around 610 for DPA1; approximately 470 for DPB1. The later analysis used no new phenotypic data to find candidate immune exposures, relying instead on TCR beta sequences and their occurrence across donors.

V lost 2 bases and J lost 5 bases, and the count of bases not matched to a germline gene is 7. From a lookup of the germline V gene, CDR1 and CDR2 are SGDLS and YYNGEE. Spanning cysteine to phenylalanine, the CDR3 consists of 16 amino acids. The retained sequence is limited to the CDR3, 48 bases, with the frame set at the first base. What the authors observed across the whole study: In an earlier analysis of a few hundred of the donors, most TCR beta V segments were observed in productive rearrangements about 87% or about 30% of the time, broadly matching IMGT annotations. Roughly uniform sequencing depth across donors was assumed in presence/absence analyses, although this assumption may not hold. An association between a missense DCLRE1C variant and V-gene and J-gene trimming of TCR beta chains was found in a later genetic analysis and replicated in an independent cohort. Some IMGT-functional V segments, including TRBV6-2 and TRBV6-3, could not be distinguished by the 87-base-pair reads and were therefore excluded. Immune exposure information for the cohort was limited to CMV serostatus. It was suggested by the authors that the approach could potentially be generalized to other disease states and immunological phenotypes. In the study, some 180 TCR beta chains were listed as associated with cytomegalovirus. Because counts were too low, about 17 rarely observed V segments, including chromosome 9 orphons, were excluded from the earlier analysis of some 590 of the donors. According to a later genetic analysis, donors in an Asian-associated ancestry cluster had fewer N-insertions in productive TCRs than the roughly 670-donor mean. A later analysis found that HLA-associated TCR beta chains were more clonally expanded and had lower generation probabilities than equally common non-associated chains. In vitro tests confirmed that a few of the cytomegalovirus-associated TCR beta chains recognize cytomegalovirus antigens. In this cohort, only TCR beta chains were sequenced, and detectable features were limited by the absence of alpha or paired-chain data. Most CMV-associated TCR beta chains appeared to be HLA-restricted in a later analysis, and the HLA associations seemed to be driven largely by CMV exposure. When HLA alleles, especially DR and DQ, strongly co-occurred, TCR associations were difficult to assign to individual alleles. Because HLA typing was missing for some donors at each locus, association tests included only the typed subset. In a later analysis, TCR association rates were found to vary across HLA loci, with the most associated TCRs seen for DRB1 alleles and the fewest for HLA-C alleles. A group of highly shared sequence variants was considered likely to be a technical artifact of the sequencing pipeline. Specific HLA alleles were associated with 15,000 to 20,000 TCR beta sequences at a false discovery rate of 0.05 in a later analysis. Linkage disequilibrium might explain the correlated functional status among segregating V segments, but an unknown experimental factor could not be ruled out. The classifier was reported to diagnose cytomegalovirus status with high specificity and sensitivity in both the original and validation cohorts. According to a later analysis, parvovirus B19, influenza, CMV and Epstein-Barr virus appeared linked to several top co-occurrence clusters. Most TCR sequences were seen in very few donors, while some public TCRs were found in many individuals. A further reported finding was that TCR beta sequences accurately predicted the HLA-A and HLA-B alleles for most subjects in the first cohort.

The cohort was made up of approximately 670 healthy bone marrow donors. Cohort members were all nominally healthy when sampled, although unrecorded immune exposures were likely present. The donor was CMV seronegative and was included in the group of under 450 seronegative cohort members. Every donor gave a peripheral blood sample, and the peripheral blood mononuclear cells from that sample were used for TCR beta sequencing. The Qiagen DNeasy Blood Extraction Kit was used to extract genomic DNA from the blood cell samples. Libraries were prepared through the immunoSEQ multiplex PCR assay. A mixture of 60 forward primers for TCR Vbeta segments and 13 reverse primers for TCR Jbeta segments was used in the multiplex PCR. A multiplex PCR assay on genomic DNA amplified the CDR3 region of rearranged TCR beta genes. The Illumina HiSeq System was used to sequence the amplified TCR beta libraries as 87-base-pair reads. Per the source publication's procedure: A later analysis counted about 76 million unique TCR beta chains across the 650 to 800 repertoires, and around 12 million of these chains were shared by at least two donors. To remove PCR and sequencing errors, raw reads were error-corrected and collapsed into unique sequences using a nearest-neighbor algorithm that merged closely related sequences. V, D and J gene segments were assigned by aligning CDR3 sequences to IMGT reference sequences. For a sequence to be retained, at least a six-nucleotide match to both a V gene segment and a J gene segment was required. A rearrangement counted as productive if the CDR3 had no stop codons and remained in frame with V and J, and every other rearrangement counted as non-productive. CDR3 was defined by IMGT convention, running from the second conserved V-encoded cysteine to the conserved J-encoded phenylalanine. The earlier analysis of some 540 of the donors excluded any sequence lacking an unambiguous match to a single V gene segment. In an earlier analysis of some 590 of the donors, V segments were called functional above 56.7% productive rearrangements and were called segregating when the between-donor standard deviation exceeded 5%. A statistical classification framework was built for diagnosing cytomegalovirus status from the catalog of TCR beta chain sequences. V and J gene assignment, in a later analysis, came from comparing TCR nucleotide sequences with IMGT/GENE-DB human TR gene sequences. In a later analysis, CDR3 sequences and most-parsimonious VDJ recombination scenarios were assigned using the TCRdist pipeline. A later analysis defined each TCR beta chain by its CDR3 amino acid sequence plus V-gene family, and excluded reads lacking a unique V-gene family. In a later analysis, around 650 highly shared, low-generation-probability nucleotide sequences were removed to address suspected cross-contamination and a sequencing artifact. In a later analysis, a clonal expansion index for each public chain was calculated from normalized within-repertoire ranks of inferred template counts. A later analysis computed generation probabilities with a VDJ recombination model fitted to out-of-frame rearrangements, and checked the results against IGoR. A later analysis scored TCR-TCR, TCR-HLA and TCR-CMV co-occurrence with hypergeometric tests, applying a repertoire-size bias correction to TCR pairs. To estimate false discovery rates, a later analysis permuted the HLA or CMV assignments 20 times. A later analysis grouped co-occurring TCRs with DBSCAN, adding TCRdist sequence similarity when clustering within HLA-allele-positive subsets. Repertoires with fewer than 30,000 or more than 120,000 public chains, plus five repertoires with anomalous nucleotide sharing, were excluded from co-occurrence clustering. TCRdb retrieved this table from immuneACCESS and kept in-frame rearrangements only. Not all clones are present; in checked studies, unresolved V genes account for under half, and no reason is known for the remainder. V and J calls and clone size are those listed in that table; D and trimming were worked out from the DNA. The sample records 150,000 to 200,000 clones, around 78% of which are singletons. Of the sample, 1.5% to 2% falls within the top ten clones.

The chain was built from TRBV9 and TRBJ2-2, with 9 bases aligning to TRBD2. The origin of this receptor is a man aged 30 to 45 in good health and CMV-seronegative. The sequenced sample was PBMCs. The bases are TGTGCCAGCAGCGTCGCCACTAGCGGGCCGACCGGGGAGCTGTTTTTT. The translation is CASSVATSGPTGELFF. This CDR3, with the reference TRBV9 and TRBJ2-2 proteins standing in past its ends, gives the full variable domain DSGVTQTPKHLITATGQRVTLRCSPRSGDLSVYWYQQSLDQGLQFLIQYYNGEERAKGNILERFSAQQFPDLHSELNLSSLELGDSALYFCASSVATSGPTGELFFGEGSRLTVL.